A selection of T cell receptor beta chains follows, all from one sample in a study of CD8+ T cells in alopecia areata. The data were produced by immunoSEQ multiplex PCR, yet TCRdb's version contains in-frame clones alone and is incomplete. The table lists 100,000 to 150,000 clones, over 60% of them singletons, with 5.7% in the top ten. Sequencing used CD4+ T cells sorted from blood, obtained at week 4, from a patient treated with tofacitinib. The receptors here all came from a human donor with alopecia areata. The CDR3 runs from the conserved cysteine through the conserved F or W. A D gene is named only where the DNA matches it firmly. Not all rows give a size; the values are once, few, many and, for expanded clones, a class.

>TRBJ2-1|NA|TRBD1|TRBV7-9
TGTGCCAGCAGCTTGGCCGGGGGACAGGGTACGAATGAGCAGTTCTTC
CASSLAGGQGTNEQFF
>TRBJ2-5|NA|NA|TRBV5-1
TGCGCCAGCGCCGACCCGCCCCGAGGGGCCAGTATATACCAAGAGACCCAGTACTTC
CASADPPRGASIYQETQYF
>TRBJ2-1|NA|NA|TRBV18
TGTGCCAGCTCACCAGATGGAGATGAGCAGTTCTTC
CASSPDGDEQFF
>TRBJ2-1|NA|NA|TRBV2
TGTGCCAGCAGTGAACGTAGCGGCCGCTCCTACAATGAGCAGTTCTTC
CASSERSGRSYNEQFF
>TRBJ1-1|few|NA|TRBV19
TGTGCCAGCATGGGGGGTTTGAACACTGAAGCTTTCTTT
CASMGGLNTEAFF
>TRBJ2-1|NA|TRBD2|TRBV29-1
TGCAGCGTTGAAGTAGGAGCGGGAGGGCGTTACAATGAGCAGTTCTTC
CSVEVGAGGRYNEQFF
>TRBJ1-5|many|TRBD1|TRBV10-3
TGTGCCATCAGTGTAGGACAGGGGCCGGAGCAGCCCCAGCATTTT
CAISVGQGPEQPQHF
>TRBJ2-1|many|TRBD1|TRBV7-3
TGTGCCAGGGGGACAGGGACCTACAATGAGCAGTTCTTC
CARGTGTYNEQFF
>TRBJ1-2|few|TRBD1|TRBV7-9
TGTGCCAGCAGCTTAACGGGACAGGGTTTACTCTATGGCTACACCTTC
CASSLTGQGLLYGYTF
>TRBJ1-1|NA|TRBD1|TRBV27
TGTGCCAGCAGTTTAACTACAGGGGCAGGCGTTGCTTTCTTT
CASSLTTGAGVAFF
>TRBJ2-7|NA|NA|TRBV7-9
TGTGCCAGCAGCTCCGCAGGGGACGCAAGAACCTACGAGCAGTACTTC
CASSSAGDARTYEQYF
>TRBJ1-2|NA|TRBD1|TRBV5-4
TGTGCCAGCAGCTTGACCGACAGGGTAGATGGCTACACCTTC
CASSLTDRVDGYTF
>TRBJ2-7|few|NA|TRBV2
TGTGCCAGCAGGTACGGGACGGACACCTACGAGCAGTACTTC
CASRYGTDTYEQYF
>TRBJ2-7|NA|NA|TRBV30
TGTGCCTGGAGGGTGTCAGAGCAGTACTTC
CAWRVSEQYF
>TRBJ2-5|few|NA|TRBV7-2
TGTGCCAGCAGCTTAGCGCAAGAGACCCAGTACTTC
CASSLAQETQYF
>TRBJ2-7|few|NA|TRBV6-5
TGTGCCAGCAGTTACTCCTTCAGGTATAACTACGAGCAGTACTTC
CASSYSFRYNYEQYF
>TRBJ2-2|NA|TRBD1|TRBV6-5
TGTGCCAGCAGTTACGGACAGGGTTCGAACACCGGGGAGCTGTTTTTT
CASSYGQGSNTGELFF
>TRBJ2-1|NA|NA|TRBV29-1
TGCAGCGTTGACAGGACAGTTTACAATGAGCAGTTCTTC
CSVDRTVYNEQFF
>TRBJ2-7|few|NA|TRBV5-1
TGCGCCAGCAGCTTGGGCGCGCGGATCCACGAGCAGTACTTC
CASSLGARIHEQYF
>TRBJ2-6|NA|NA|TRBV27
TGTGCCAGCACCACTAAAAGCTCTGGGGCCAACGTCCTGACTTTC
CASTTKSSGANVLTF
>TRBJ2-7|few|NA|TRBV5-1
TGCGCCAGCAGCTTGGAACGCTACGAGCAGTACTTC
CASSLERYEQYF
>TRBJ2-3|once|NA|TRBV7-6
TGTGCCAGCTCGAGTCAGGCGGGCACAGATACGCAGTATTTT
CASSSQAGTDTQYF
>TRBJ2-7|NA|NA|TRBV23-1
TGCGCCAGCAGTCAATCCGAGACGGCGTACTTC
CASSQSETAYF
>TRBJ2-7|NA|NA|TRBV30
TGTGCCTGGAGAGCCGACTGGAACTCCTACGAGCAGTACTTC
CAWRADWNSYEQYF
>TRBJ2-5|few|TRBD2|TRBV11-2
TGTGCCAGCAGCTTAGATCGGAGCGGGGGACCCCAGTACTTC
CASSLDRSGGPQYF
>TRBJ2-3|few|TRBD2|TRBV7-2
TGTGCCAGCAGCCCACTGGGGCGGCTAGCGGGACTTGCAGATACGCAGTATTTT
CASSPLGRLAGLADTQYF
>TRBJ1-1|NA|TRBD1|TRBV29-1
TGCAGCGTTGGAGGGGGCCCGGCGAACACTGAAGCTTTCTTT
CSVGGGPANTEAFF